This T cell receptor beta chain was found in a study of blood T cell repertoires in COVID-19. On the study more broadly: The study drew acute and convalescent COVID-19 samples from the United States, Italy and Spain. PBMCs, B-cell-depleted T cells, or T cells were the source of the cDNA or gDNA that made up the material.

In this sample, this clone turned up a few times. It was during active infection that Seattle patients were enrolled and then longitudinally followed. Germline CDR1 MNHEY, CDR2 SVGEGT. Deletions cut 5 bases from V and 0 bases from J, with 8 bases between. CDR3 length: 14 amino acids. How the authors handled the data: By means of reference gene primer amplification, nucleated cell counts were estimated. TCRdb's table, derived via immunoSEQ multiplex PCR, lists solely in-frame clones and lacks some. V and J calls and clone size are copied from that table; D and trimming were computed from the DNA. The sample gives hundreds of thousands of clones, about 89% of which show up once; around 3% is in the top ten.

This chain connects TRBV6-2 or TRBV6-3 to TRBJ1-5; D possibly corresponds to TRBD1 (5 bases). Sample: peripheral blood. This sequence was found in a woman younger than 45 with COVID-19, enrolled during active disease. The CDR3 nucleotides are TGTGCCAGCAGTGTAGGGGTTAGCAATCAGCCCCAGCATTTT. Its protein is CASSVGVSNQPQHF.